Only a few counts were recorded for the clone carrying this TCR beta chain. As yet, its antigen is unknown. One end of the junction is discordant with germline, which a read error may explain. The data are from a study of shared clonotypes between healthy human individuals. Study background: Used for every donor were three CD4 naive, three CD4 memory, two CD8 naive and one CD8 memory plate.

General observations from the study: Generation of non-shared clonotypes was less probable than generation of clonotypes shared by all four donors. A handful of donors shared about 5% of their naive CD4 clonotypes.

Splitting of each subset's genomic DNA was done evenly across several immunoSEQ plates. Produced via immunoSEQ multiplex PCR; TCRdb's table is partial and in-frame only. The table lists more than 2,000,000 clones, roughly 93% of them singletons. The clonotype comes from a man younger than 30 in good health. Some clones in this sample may be carry-over from other donors' samples. Sequences were obtained from naive CD4+ T cells from PBMCs. The sample's subset: CD45RA+ positively selected.

CDR3: CAIGRVNAEAFF. In DNA, the CDR3 is TGTGCCATCGGACGGGTGAACGCTGAAGCTTTCTTT. V is TRBV10-3 and J is TRBJ1-1; D not certain. Germline CDR1 is ENHRY and CDR2 is SYGVKD. The CDR3 length is 12 residues.